Listed below are T cell receptor beta chains from one sample, sequenced in a study of shared clonotypes between healthy human individuals. Repertoires were generated with immunoSEQ multiplex PCR, while TCRdb's copy carries only in-frame clones and drops some. The table lists approximately 2,200,000 clones, just over 90% of them singletons. The sample was naive CD8+ T cells from PBMCs. These receptors came from a man between 18 and 29 years old in good health. Some clones in this sample may be carry-over from other donors' samples. Each CDR3 is given without its conserved first and last residue.

V	J	CDR3
TRBV11-2	TRBJ2-1	ASSLDQVESSYNEQF
TRBV5-4	TRBJ1-1	ASSGTPNTEAF
TRBV19	TRBJ2-7	ASRPLGTPNYEQY
TRBV7-6	TRBJ1-2	ASSQGAGYGYT
TRBV7-9	TRBJ1-1	ASSSWTEYTEAF
TRBV7-9	TRBJ1-2	ASSDGRRSPLDGYT
TRBV11-2	TRBJ1-3	ASKPDPGGSRNTIY
TRBV7-2	TRBJ2-7	ASSPDPTYEQY
TRBV6-1	TRBJ2-1	ASSDSGYNEQF
TRBV6-6	TRBJ1-1	ASSSGGNTEAF
TRBV5-1	TRBJ2-1	ASHGGTEQF
TRBV7-9	TRBJ2-1	ASSQGGAYNEQF
TRBV5-6	TRBJ2-1	ASSFGGDLTGYNQQF
TRBV27	TRBJ2-5	ASSGLAVNPETQY
TRBV6-5	TRBJ2-2	ASSHEGASTGELF
TRBV19	TRBJ2-1	ASSIGQWSSYNEQF
TRBV28	TRBJ2-3	ASTLEGRNTDTQY
TRBV28	TRBJ2-5	ASKTLWGTETQY
TRBV5-1	TRBJ2-2	ASSPPSVGNTGELF
TRBV7-2	TRBJ2-5	ASSSTHAGYETQY
TRBV7-2	TRBJ2-1	ASSPGDLSYNEQF
TRBV27	TRBJ1-4	ASQPGGPSEKLF
TRBV2	TRBJ2-1	ASSEARVLSYNEQF
TRBV14	TRBJ1-2	ASSRRGTGPIYGYT
TRBV28	TRBJ1-5	ASRPTGIGNQPQH
TRBV5-1	TRBJ2-7	ASSPVGSGYEQY
TRBV28	TRBJ2-2	ASSTQGGRETGELF
TRBV7-3	TRBJ1-1	ASSLSGGYTEAF
TRBV11-2	TRBJ2-3	ASSPFPGGITQY
TRBV27	TRBJ1-1	ASSLSPGPGAF
TRBV19	TRBJ1-2	ATSEGSNYGYT
TRBV5-1	TRBJ1-4	ASSAGQGGEKLF
TRBV27	TRBJ2-7	ASSPSGGGSYEQY
TRBV28	TRBJ2-1	ASSLRLAVPYNEQF
TRBV11-2	TRBJ2-7	ASSWPPYEQY
TRBV7-9	TRBJ2-7	ASSLGGGGFYEQY
TRBV19	TRBJ1-1	ASSIEQGGMNTEAF
TRBV27	TRBJ1-2	ASSMGQLYGYT
TRBV6-5	TRBJ2-5	ASSYYGQPIQETQY
TRBV9	TRBJ2-3	ASSLAGGRTDTQY
TRBV6-6	TRBJ2-5	ASSYSETGGSAQY
TRBV11-1	TRBJ2-2	ASSLGTGSLSGELF
TRBV6-6	TRBJ1-1	ASSTGGGYTEAF
TRBV13	TRBJ2-2	ASSPNAWGRAGELF
TRBV15	TRBJ1-4	ATSDTRDSNEKLF
TRBV27	TRBJ1-2	ASSFTGTSYT
TRBV5-6	TRBJ2-1	ASSTLAGGPNEQF
TRBV28	TRBJ2-3	ASSPGLTSTDTQY
TRBV4-3	-	ASSLTGRNEQY
TRBV28	TRBJ1-1	ASSFGGYTEAF
TRBV7-9	TRBJ2-4	ASSSQGRDIQY
TRBV27	TRBJ2-7	ASSWGATGVRYEQY
TRBV5-6	TRBJ2-7	ASSFEGAKREQY
TRBV7-9	TRBJ2-1	ASSAQLEHQF
TRBV7-9	TRBJ2-5	ASSQIVGGRETQY
TRBV7-9	TRBJ2-7	ASSLSFGERYEQY
TRBV7-9	TRBJ1-3	ASSFGDSGNTIY
TRBV7-9	TRBJ2-3	ASSPPRADTQY
TRBV28	TRBJ1-3	ASSASGAFSGNTIY
TRBV27	TRBJ2-2	ASSSTSGSTGELF